The clone carrying this TCR beta chain showed up just a few times. The antigen remains undetermined. TCRdb called the 5' RACE reads again in MiXCR, with one record for every CDR3 protein. Of 350,000 to 500,000 distinct CDR3 sequences detected, less than 25% appear once; the ten largest clones hold under 15%. This specimen belongs to a study of T-cell memory formation after mild COVID-19. Overall study findings and caveats: Cross-reactive memory seemingly joined, as some responding clones were found in pre-infection memory. Researchers report contracting CD4+ clones mostly in CM and EM, with CD8+ clones in EMRA.

Sequenced sample: PBMCs or a T cell subset sorted from them (not recorded which). This clonotype was obtained from an adult woman who had mild COVID-19 (a few samples of this study predate the infection). Cell type and time point are not known.

CDR3 DNA sequence: TGCAGTGCCATTGACAGGAGGGGAGCCTACGAGCAGTACTTC. It translates to CSAIDRRGAYEQYF. The V gene is TRBV20-1, the J gene TRBJ2-7; D may be TRBD1 or TRBD2 (6 bases each). The V gene lost 6 bases and the J gene lost 2 bases, with 17 bases spanning the gap. Germline-derived CDR1 and CDR2 are DFQATT and SNEGSKA (reference sequence). The CDR3 contains 14 residues.